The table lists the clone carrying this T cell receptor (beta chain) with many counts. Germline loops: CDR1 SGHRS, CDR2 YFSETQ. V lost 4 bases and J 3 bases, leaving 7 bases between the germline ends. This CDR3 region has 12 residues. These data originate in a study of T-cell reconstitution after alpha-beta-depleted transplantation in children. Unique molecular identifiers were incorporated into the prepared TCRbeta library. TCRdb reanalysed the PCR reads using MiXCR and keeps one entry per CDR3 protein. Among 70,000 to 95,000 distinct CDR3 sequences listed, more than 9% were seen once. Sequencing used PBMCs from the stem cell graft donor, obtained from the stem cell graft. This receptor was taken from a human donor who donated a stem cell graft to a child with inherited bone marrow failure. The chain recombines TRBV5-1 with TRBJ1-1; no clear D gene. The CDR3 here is CASSRDYTEAFF. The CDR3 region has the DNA TGCGCCAGCAGCCGGGATTACACTGAAGCTTTCTTT. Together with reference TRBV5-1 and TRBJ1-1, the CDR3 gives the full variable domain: KAGVTQTPRYLIKTRGQQVTLSCSPISGHRSVSWYQQTPGQGLQFLFEYFSETQRNKGNFPGRFSGRQFSNSRSEMNVSTLELGDSALYLCASSRDYTEAFFGQGTRLTVV.